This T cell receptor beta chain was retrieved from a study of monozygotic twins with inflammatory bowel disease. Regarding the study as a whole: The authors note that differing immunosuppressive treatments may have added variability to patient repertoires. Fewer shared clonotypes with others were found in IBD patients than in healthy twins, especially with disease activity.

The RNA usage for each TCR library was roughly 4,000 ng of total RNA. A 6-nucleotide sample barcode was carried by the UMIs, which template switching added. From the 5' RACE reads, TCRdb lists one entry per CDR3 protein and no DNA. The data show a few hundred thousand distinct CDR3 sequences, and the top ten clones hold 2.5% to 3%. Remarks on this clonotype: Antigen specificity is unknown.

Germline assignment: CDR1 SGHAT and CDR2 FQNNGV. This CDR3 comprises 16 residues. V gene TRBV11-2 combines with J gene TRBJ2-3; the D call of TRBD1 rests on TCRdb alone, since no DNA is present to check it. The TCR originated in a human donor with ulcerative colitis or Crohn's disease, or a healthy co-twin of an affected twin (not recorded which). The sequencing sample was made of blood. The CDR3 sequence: CASSLGGHRSTDTQYF.